These T cell receptor beta chains were read from a single sample in a study of cytomegalovirus exposure and HLA in healthy donors. Libraries were prepared by immunoSEQ multiplex PCR; TCRdb keeps only in-frame clonotypes and omits some of them. The data hold about 130,000 clones, with 89% observed a single time. Sequencing was carried out using PBMCs. These receptor sequences come from a woman under 30 in good health and CMV-seropositive. The CDR3 runs from the conserved cysteine through the conserved F or W. The D gene is left open where the match is weak. Clone size is stated in some rows and not others, as once, few, many or a class when expanded.

>TRBJ2-1|-|-|TRBV27
TGTGCCAGCAGCTACGGCGGGGCGTACAATGAGCAGTTCTTC
CASSYGGAYNEQFF
>TRBJ2-1|-|TRBD2|TRBV5-1
TGCGCCAGCAGCCCGGTACTAGCGGGGGAATTTTCCTACAATGAGCAGTTCTTC
CASSPVLAGEFSYNEQFF
>TRBJ2-3|-|-|TRBV12-5
TGTGCTAGTGGTTTGGGACTTACCACAGATACGCAGTATTTT
CASGLGLTTDTQYF
>TRBJ1-4|-|TRBD1|TRBV4-3
TGCGCCAGCAGCCAAGATGGGCAGGGGGATGAAAAACTGTTTTTT
CASSQDGQGDEKLFF
>TRBJ2-4|-|-|TRBV28
TGTGCCAGCACCCTCAAAAACATTCAGTACTTC
CASTLKNIQYF
>TRBJ1-1|-|-|TRBV30
TGTGCCTGGAGCTCGGGGGGGCCCACTGAAGCTTTCTTT
CAWSSGGPTEAFF
>TRBJ2-3|-|TRBD2|TRBV5-4
TGTGCCAGCAGAGGACTAGCGGGGGGAATCACAGATACGCAGTATTTT
CASRGLAGGITDTQYF
>TRBJ2-7|-|-|TRBV30
TGTGCCTGGAGTGTCGGAGGTTCCTACGAGCAGTACTTC
CAWSVGGSYEQYF
>TRBJ1-1|-|-|TRBV7-9
TGTGCCAGCAGCTTATTGGGCAGGGCGGGAGGTGAAGCTTTCTTT
CASSLLGRAGGEAFF
>TRBJ2-7|-|-|TRBV5-1
TGCGCCAGCAGCTCCCCCCCACAGACAGGACCCCTCTACGAGCAGTACTTC
CASSSPPQTGPLYEQYF
>TRBJ2-1|-|-|TRBV27
TGTGCCAGCAGTTTAAATTACTACAATGAGCAGTTCTTC
CASSLNYYNEQFF
>TRBJ2-7|-|TRBD2|TRBV5-8
TGTGCCAGCAGCTTAAGGCTAGCGGGGGCCTCCTACGAGCAGTACTTC
CASSLRLAGASYEQYF
>TRBJ2-7|-|TRBD1|TRBV7-8
TGTGCCAGCAGTCCTCTCCGGGACAGGCCAACCTACGAGCAGTACTTC
CASSPLRDRPTYEQYF
>TRBJ2-1|-|-|TRBV28
TGTGCCAGCAGTCTAACAGGGTTCTCCTACAATGAGCAGTTCTTC
CASSLTGFSYNEQFF
>TRBJ2-3|once|TRBD2|TRBV7-3
TGTGCCAGCAGCCTCCTTAGCGGGGGGGCGGCAGATACGCAGTATTTT
CASSLLSGGAADTQYF
>TRBJ1-4|-|-|TRBV28
TGTGCCAGCAGTTTACCGAGGGGGGGCGGTGAAAAACTGTTTTTT
CASSLPRGGGEKLFF
>TRBJ2-7|once|-|TRBV6-5
TGTGCCAGCAGTCCGGGCGAAGGGGCCGAGCAGTACTTC
CASSPGEGAEQYF
>TRBJ2-1|-|TRBD2|TRBV28
TGTGCCAGCAGTTTACTAGCGGGGGCGGGCAATGAGCAGTTCTTC
CASSLLAGAGNEQFF
>TRBJ1-2|-|-|TRBV19
TGTGCCAGTACCCGACGCATCGGGGAGGGGGGCTATGGCTACACCTTC
CASTRRIGEGGYGYTF